This T cell receptor beta chain was profiled in a study of T-cell memory formation after mild COVID-19. Libraries for TCRalpha and TCRbeta carried sample barcodes and unique molecular identifiers via 5'RACE. TCRdb independently ran MiXCR on the 5' RACE reads; one entry per CDR3 protein. There are hundreds of thousands of distinct CDR3 sequences in the sample; roughly 23% occur only once, and approximately 12% lies in the top ten. The V gene's germline CDR1 is MNHEY and CDR2 SVGAGI. Trimming took off 2 bases at V and 4 bases at J, with 14 bases between the two ends. CDR3 length equals 15 residues. The specimen was PBMCs or a T cell subset sorted from them (not recorded which). The rearrangement joins TRBV6-5 to TRBJ1-1; TRBD1 is a possible D gene (5 bases). The sequence was obtained from an adult woman who had mild COVID-19 (a few samples of this study predate the infection). Cell type and time point are not known. The DNA of the CDR3 is TGTGCCAGCAGTTACGAGGCAGGGCTGGCCACTGAAGCTTTCTTT. It is translated as CASSYEAGLATEAFF.